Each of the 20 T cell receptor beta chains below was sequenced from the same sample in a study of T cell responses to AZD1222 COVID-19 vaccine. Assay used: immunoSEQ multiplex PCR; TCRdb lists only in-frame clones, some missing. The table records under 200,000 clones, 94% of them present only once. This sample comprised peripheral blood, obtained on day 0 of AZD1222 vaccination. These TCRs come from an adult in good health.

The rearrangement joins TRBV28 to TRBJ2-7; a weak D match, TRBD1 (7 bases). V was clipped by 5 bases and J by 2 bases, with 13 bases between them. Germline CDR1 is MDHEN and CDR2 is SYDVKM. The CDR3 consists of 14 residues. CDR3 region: CASSPPRGAYEQYF. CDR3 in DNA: TGTGCCAGCAGTCCCCCCAGGGGGGCCTACGAGCAGTACTTC.

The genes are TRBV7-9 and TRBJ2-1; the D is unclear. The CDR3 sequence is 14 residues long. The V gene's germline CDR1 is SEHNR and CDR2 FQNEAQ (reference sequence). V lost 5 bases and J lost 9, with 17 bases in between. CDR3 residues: CASSGRVRATEQFF. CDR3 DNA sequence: TGTGCCAGCAGCGGCCGGGTTAGGGCGACTGAGCAGTTCTTC.

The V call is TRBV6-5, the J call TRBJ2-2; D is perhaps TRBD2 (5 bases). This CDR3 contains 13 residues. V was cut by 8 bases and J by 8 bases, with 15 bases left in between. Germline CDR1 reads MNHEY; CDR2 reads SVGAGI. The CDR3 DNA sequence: TGTGCCAGCTCGAGGGTAGTCACAGGGGAGCTGTTTTTT. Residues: CASSRVVTGELFF.

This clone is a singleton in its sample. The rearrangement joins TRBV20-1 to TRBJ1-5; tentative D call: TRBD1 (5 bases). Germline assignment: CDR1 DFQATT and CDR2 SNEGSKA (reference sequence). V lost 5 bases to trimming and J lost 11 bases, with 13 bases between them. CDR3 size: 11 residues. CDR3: CSAEVGGTQHF. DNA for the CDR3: TGCAGTGCTGAAGTTGGGGGGACCCAGCATTTT.

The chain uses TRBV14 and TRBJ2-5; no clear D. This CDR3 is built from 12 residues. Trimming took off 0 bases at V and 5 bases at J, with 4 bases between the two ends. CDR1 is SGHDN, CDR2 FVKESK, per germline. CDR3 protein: CASSQEGETQYF. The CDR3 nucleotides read TGTGCCAGCAGCCAAGAAGGCGAGACCCAGTACTTC.

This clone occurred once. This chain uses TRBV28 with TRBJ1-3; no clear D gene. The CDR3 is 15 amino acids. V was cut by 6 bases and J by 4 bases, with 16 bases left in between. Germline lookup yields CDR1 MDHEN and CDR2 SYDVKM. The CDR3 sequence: CASSPGVETGNTIYF. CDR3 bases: TGTGCCAGCAGCCCTGGGGTAGAAACGGGAAACACCATATATTTT. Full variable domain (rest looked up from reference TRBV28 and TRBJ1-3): DVKVTQSSRYLVKRTGEKVFLECVQDMDHENMFWYRQDPGLGLRLIYFSYDVKMKEKGDIPEGYSVSREKKERFSLILESASTNQTSMYLCASSPGVETGNTIYFGEGSWLTVV.

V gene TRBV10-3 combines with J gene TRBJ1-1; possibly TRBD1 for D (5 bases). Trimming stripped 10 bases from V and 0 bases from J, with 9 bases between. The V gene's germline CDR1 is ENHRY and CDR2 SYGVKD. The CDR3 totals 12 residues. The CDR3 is CATQQVNTEAFF. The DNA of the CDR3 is TGTGCCACCCAACAGGTGAACACTGAAGCTTTCTTT.

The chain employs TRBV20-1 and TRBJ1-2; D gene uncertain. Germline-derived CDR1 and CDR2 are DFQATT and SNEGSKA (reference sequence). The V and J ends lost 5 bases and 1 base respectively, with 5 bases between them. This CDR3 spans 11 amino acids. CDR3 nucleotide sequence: TGCAGTGCTGGTAATAACTATGGCTACACCTTC. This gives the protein CSAGNNYGYTF.

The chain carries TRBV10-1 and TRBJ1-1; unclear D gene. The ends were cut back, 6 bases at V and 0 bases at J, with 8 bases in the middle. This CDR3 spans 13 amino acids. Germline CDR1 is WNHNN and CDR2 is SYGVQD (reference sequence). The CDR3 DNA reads TGCGCCAGCAGCCGGGAGTTGAACACTGAAGCTTTCTTT. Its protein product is CASSRELNTEAFF.

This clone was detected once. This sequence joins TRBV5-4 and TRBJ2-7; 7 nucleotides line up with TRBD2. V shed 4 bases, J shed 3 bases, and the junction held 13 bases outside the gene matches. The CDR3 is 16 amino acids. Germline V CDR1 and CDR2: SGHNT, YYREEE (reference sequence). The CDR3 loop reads CASSPAGGRAFYEQYF. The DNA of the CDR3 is TGTGCCAGCAGCCCCGCAGGAGGGAGGGCCTTCTACGAGCAGTACTTC.

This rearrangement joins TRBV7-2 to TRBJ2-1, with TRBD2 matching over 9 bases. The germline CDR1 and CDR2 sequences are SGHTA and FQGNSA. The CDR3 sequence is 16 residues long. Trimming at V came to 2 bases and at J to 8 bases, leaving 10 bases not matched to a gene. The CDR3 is CASSLWVRAGGDEQFF. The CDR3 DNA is TGTGCCAGCAGCTTATGGGTGCGAGCGGGAGGTGATGAGCAGTTCTTC.

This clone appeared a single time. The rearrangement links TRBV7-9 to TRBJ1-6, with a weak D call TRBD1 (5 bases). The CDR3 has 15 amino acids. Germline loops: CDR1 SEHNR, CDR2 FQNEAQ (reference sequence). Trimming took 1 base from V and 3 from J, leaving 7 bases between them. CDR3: CASSLVRDYNSPLHF. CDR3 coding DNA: TGTGCCAGCAGCTTAGTCAGGGACTATAATTCACCCCTCCACTTT. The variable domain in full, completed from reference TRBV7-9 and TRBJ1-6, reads DTGVSQNPRHKITKRGQNVTFRCDPISEHNRLYWYRQTLGQGPEFLTYFQNEAQLEKSRLLSDRFSAERPKGSFSTLEIQRTEQGDSAMYLCASSLVRDYNSPLHFGNGTRLTVT.

The CDR3 DNA follows: TGTGCCACCAGCAGAGTAGCTGGTTCCTACAATGAGCAGTTCTTC. Protein: CATSRVAGSYNEQFF. J is TRBJ2-1 and V is TRBV15; D is ambiguous. The CDR3 has 15 amino acids. CDR1 and CDR2 from the germline V gene are LNHNV and YYDKDF (reference sequence). V lost 1 base and J 1 base, leaving 8 bases between the germline ends.

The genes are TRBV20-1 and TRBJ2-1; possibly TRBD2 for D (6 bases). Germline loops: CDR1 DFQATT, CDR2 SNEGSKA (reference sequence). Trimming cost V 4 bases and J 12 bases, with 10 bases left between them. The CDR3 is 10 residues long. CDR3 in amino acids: CSAMRGRQFF. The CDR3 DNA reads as TGCAGTGCTATGCGGGGAAGGCAGTTCTTC.

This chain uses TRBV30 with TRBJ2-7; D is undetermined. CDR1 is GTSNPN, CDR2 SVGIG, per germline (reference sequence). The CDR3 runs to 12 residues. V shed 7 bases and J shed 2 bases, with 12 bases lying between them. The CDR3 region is CAFQEKTYEQYF. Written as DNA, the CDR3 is TGTGCCTTCCAGGAAAAGACCTACGAGCAGTACTTC.

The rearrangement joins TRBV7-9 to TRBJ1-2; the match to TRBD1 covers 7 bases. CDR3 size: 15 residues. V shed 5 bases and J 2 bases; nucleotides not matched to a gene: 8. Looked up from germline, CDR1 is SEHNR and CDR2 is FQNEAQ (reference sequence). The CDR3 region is CASSDDRELNYGYTF. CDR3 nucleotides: TGTGCCAGCAGCGATGACAGGGAGTTGAACTATGGCTACACCTTC.

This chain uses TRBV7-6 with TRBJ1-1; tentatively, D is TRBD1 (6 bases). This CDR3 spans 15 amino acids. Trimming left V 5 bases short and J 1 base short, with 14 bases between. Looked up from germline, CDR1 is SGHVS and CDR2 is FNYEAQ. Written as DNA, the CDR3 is TGTGCCAGCAGCCCAACGACAGGACCGAACACTGAAGCTTTCTTT. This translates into CASSPTTGPNTEAFF. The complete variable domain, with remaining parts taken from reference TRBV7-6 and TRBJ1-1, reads GAGVSQSPRYKVTKRGQDVALRCDPISGHVSLYWYRQALGQGPEFLTYFNYEAQQDKSGLPNDRFSAERPEGSISTLTIQRTEQRDSAMYRCASSPTTGPNTEAFFGQGTRLTVV.

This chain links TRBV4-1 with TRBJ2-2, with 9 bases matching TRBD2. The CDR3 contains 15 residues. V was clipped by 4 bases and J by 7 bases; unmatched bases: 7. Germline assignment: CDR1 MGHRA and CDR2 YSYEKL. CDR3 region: CASSPLGGRVGELFF. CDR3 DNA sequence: TGCGCCAGCAGCCCCCTCGGCGGGAGGGTCGGGGAGCTGTTTTTT.

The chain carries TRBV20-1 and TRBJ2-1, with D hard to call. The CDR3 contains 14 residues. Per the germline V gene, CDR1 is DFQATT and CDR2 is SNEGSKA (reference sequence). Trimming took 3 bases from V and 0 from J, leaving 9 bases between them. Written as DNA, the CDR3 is TGCAGTGCTAGTCTCCGGAGCTCCTACAATGAGCAGTTCTTC. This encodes CSASLRSSYNEQFF.

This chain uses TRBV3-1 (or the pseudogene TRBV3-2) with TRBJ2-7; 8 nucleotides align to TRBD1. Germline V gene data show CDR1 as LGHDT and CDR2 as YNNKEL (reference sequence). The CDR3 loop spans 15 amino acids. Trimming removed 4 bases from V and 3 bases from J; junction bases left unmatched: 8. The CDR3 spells CASSRGQGTGYEQYF. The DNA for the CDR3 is TGTGCCAGCAGCCGAGGACAGGGAACAGGCTACGAGCAGTACTTC.